One sample yielded the 9 T cell receptor beta chains listed below, sequenced in a study of early T cells in non-severe SARS-CoV-2 infection. TCRdb passed the 5' RACE reads through MiXCR, listing each CDR3 protein once. The sample shows some 80,000 distinct CDR3 sequences, less than 15% of them seen only once. Input material: whole blood. The receptors stem from an adult who was a healthcare worker with PCR-confirmed SARS-CoV-2 infection or an uninfected control (not recorded which).

About this clonotype itself: Its ends do not fully match the called genes, so a read error is possible. The chain couples TRBV7-8 to TRBJ2-3; unclear D gene. This CDR3 is 14 amino acids long. Germline loops: CDR1 SGHVS, CDR2 FQNEAQ. This CDR3 is CASSLDFSTDTQYF. The CDR3 DNA sequence: TGTGCCAGCAGTTTAGATTTTAGCACAGATACGCAGTATTTT.

This chain links TRBV4-1 with TRBJ2-7, with D possibly matching TRBD2 (6 bases). V lost 5 bases and J 7 bases, leaving 12 bases between the germline ends. There are 12 residues in the CDR3. Germline-derived CDR1 and CDR2 are MGHRA and YSYEKL. The CDR3 DNA sequence: TGCGCCAGCAGCTCCCTTGGGGGGGAGCAGTACTTC. The encoded protein is CASSSLGGEQYF.

V is TRBV29-1 and J is TRBJ2-7, with D hard to call. This CDR3 has 10 residues. V was shortened by 5 bases and J by 5 bases, with 7 bases between the two germline ends. Germline loops: CDR1 SQVTM, CDR2 ANQGSEA. The chain's CDR3 is CSVRAHEQYF. CDR3 sequence (DNA): TGCAGCGTTCGGGCGCACGAGCAGTACTTC.

This clonotype was picked up a small number of times. The chain is built from TRBV6-7 and TRBJ2-7; D may be TRBD1 (5 bases). Being an ORF, TRBV6-7 has a function that is uncertain. This CDR3 contains 16 residues. Trimming removed 5 bases at V and 5 bases at J, with 22 bases between. The CDR3 loop is CASSLRGVLGAHEQYF. CDR3 nucleotides: TGTGCCAGCAGTCTTCGAGGAGTCCTAGGGGCCCACGAGCAGTACTTC.

The chain is built from TRBV30 and TRBJ1-3; possibly TRBD1 for D (5 bases). V lost 3 bases, J lost 2 bases, and 14 bases lay in between. This CDR3 comprises 15 residues. The germline V gene encodes CDR1 GTSNPN and CDR2 SVGIG (reference sequence). The CDR3 loop reads CAWRLTTVTGNTIYF. The CDR3 DNA is TGTGCCTGGAGGTTAACGACAGTTACTGGAAACACCATATATTTT.

There are many counts of this clonotype. The rearrangement joins TRBV28 to TRBJ2-5, with TRBD1 matching over 9 bases. CDR1 and CDR2 (germline): MDHEN, SYDVKM. The V segment lost 6 bases and the J segment 8 bases; nucleotides outside the gene matches: 10. The CDR3 is made up of 14 amino acids. The CDR3 region is CASSLGTGRYTQYF. For the CDR3, the DNA is TGTGCCAGCAGCCTAGGGACAGGGCGATACACCCAGTACTTC.

This clonotype was seen only a few times. The V and J genes are TRBV20-1 and TRBJ2-7; 9 bases line up with TRBD2. Germline V CDR1 and CDR2: DFQATT, SNEGSKA (reference sequence). The V gene end was trimmed by 1 base and the J gene end by 0 bases; junction bases not matched to a gene: 1. There are 14 residues in the CDR3. The CDR3 coding sequence is TGCAGTGCTAGAGGACTAGCGGCCTCCTACGAGCAGTACTTC. The encoded protein is CSARGLAASYEQYF.

This chain connects TRBV27 to TRBJ2-1; 7 nucleotides align to TRBD1. The CDR3 has 18 amino acids. The ends lost 5 bases at V and 0 bases at J; junction bases unmatched: 13. CDR1 is MNHEY and CDR2 is SMNVEV in the germline V gene (reference sequence). CDR3 amino acids: CASSPPTRQGRSYNEQFF. In nucleotides, the CDR3 is TGTGCCAGCAGTCCTCCGACCCGACAGGGTCGCTCCTACAATGAGCAGTTCTTC.

This clonotype has only a few counts. This chain uses TRBV23-1 with TRBJ2-7; D might be TRBD1 or TRBD2, each matching 7 bases. TRBV23-1 is an ORF, with its function uncertain. V was pared by 8 bases and J by 2 bases, with 16 bases between. This CDR3 has 14 residues. CDR3 amino acids: CASFRGDYPYEQYF. Written as DNA, the CDR3 is TGCGCCAGCTTCAGGGGGGACTACCCCTACGAGCAGTACTTC.